The following is a TCR beta chain sequence with its context. This sample was taken from a study of blood T cell repertoires in COVID-19. Generated by immunoSEQ multiplex PCR, the TCRdb table keeps only in-frame clones and is missing some. The data hold around 12,000 clones, with roughly 93% observed a single time. CDR3 length equals 14 residues. Trimming stripped 3 bases from V and 0 bases from J, with 10 bases between. The germline V gene has CDR1 DFQATT and CDR2 SNEGSKA (reference sequence). Sequenced sample: peripheral blood. The chain is built from TRBV20-1 and TRBJ2-3; D possibly corresponds to TRBD2 (5 bases). The sequence was obtained from a human donor in a cohort sampled during active COVID-19. This chain's CDR3 is CSASKGASTDTQYF. The DNA for the CDR3 is TGCAGTGCTAGTAAGGGAGCTAGCACAGATACGCAGTATTTT.